This T cell receptor (beta chain) was identified during a study of cytomegalovirus exposure and HLA in healthy donors. The wider study: Counted in an early data release were approximately 85 million unique TCRs from HLA-typed donors. Study-level results: In a later analysis, compared with equally common non-associated chains, HLA-associated beta chains were more expanded.

The V gene's germline CDR1 is MGHRA and CDR2 YSYEKL. V was shortened by 1 base and J by 1 base, with 10 bases between the two germline ends. There are 15 residues in the CDR3. Concerning this clone: The antigen is not known.

In the PCR, 60 Vbeta and 13 Jbeta primers were used. Data came from immunoSEQ multiplex PCR; TCRdb stores just in-frame clones and leaves some out. The repertoire has about 200,000 clones, roughly 80% of them found once; the top ten carry around 4%. The sample consisted of PBMCs. V is TRBV4-1 and J is TRBJ1-2; the D is unclear. This clonotype was sampled from a male donor in good health and CMV-seronegative. Here the CDR3 reads CASSQVEAGNYGYTF. CDR3 coding DNA: TGCGCCAGCAGCCAAGTTGAAGCCGGTAACTATGGCTACACCTTC.